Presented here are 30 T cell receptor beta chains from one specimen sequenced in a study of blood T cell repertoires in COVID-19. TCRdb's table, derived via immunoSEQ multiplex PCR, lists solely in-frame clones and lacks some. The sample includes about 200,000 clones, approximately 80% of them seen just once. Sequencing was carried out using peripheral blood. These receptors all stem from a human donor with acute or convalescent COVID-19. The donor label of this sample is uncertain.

CDR3 protein: CASSYSLGGRPYNEQFF. The CDR3 coding sequence is TGTGCCAGCAGTTACTCGCTTGGCGGGAGGCCCTACAATGAGCAGTTCTTC. V and J are TRBV6-2 or TRBV6-3 and TRBJ2-1; 8 nucleotides match TRBD2. The CDR3 is 17 residues long. V lost 0 bases to trimming and J lost 2 bases; unmatched junction nucleotides: 6. Germline CDR1 is MNHEY and CDR2 is SVGEGT.

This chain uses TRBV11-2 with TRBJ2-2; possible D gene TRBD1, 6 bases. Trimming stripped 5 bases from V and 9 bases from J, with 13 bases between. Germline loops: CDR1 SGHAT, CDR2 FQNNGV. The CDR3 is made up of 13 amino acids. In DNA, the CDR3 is TGTGCCAGCAGCCGGACAGCGGACCGGGAGCTGTTTTTT. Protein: CASSRTADRELFF.

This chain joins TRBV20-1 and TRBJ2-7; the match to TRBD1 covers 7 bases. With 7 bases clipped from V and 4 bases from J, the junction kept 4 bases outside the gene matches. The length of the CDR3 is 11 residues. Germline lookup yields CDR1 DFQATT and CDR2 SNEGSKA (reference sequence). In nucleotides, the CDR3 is TGCAGTGGACAGGGCACATACGAGCAGTACTTC. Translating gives CSGQGTYEQYF.

The CDR3 here is CASSSAGSPAYEQYF. DNA of the CDR3: TGTGCCAGCAGCTCCGCCGGGTCGCCGGCCTACGAGCAGTACTTC. The chain has TRBV7-6 and TRBJ2-7; D is uncertain. The CDR3 runs to 15 residues. V was shortened by 4 bases and J by 2 bases, with 15 bases between the two germline ends. Per the germline V gene, CDR1 is SGHVS and CDR2 is FNYEAQ.

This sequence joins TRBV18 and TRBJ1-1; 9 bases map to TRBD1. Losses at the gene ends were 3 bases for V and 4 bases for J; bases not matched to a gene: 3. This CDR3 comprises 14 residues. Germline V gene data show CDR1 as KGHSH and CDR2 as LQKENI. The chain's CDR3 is CASSPGTGSTEAFF. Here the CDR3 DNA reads TGTGCCAGCTCACCGGGGACAGGGAGCACTGAAGCTTTCTTT.

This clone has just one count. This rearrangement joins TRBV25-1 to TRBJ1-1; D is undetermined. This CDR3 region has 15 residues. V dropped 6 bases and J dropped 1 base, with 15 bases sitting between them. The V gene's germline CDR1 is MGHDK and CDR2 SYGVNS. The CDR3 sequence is CASRDLRRPNTEAFF. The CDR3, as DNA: TGTGCCAGCAGAGATCTCAGGCGCCCGAACACTGAAGCTTTCTTT.

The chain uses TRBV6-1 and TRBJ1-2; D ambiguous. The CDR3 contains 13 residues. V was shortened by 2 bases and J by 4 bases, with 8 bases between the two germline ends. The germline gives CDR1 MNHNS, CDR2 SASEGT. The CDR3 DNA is TGTGCCAGCAGTGAACGCCAGATCTATGGCTACACCTTC. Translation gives CASSERQIYGYTF.

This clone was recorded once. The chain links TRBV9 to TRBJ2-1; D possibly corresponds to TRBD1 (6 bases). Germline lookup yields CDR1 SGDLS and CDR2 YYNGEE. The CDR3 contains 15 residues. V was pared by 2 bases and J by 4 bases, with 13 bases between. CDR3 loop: CASSVRGYQYNEQFF. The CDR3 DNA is TGTGCCAGCAGCGTCAGGGGTTACCAATACAATGAGCAGTTCTTC.

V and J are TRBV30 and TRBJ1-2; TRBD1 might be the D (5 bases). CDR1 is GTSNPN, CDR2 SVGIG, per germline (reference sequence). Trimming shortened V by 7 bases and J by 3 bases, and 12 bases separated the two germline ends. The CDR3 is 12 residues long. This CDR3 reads CASPRVDYGYTF. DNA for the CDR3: TGTGCCTCTCCCAGGGTGGACTATGGCTACACCTTC. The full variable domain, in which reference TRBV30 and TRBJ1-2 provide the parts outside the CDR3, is SQTIHQWPATLVQPVGSPLSLECTVEGTSNPNLYWYRQAAGRGLQLLFYSVGIGQISSEVPQNLSASRPQDRQFILSSKKLLLSDSGFYLCASPRVDYGYTFGSGTRLTVV.

The CDR3 nucleotides are TGTGCCAGCAGCCCGAGGACTAGCGGGGGGGAGACCCAGTACTTC. This translates into CASSPRTSGGETQYF. V is TRBV11-2 and J is TRBJ2-5, with 14 positions matching TRBD2. The CDR3 spans 15 residues. Trimming cost V 5 bases and J 5 bases; bases outside gene matches: 4. CDR1 SGHAT and CDR2 FQNNGV come from the germline V gene.

The CDR3 spells CAINRGSNTEAFF. The CDR3 DNA follows: TGTGCCATCAACCGGGGTTCGAACACTGAAGCTTTCTTT. This chain links TRBV10-3 with TRBJ1-1; the D is unclear. Trimming removed 7 bases at V and 1 base at J, with 10 bases between. From germline, CDR1 is ENHRY and CDR2 SYGVKD. The CDR3 is 13 residues long.

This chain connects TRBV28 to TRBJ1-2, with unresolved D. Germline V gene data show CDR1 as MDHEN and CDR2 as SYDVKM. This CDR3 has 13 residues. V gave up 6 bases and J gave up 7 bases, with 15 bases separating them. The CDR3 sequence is CASSQGGSGGYTF. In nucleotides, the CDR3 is TGTGCCAGCAGCCAAGGCGGGTCTGGTGGCTACACCTTC.

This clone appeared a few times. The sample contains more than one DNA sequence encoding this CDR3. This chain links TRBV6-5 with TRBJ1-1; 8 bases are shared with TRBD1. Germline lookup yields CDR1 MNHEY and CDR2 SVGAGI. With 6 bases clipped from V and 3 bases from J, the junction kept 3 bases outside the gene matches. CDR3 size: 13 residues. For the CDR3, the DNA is TGTGCCAGCAGAGGACAGGGTGACACTGAAGCTTTCTTT. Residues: CASRGQGDTEAFF.

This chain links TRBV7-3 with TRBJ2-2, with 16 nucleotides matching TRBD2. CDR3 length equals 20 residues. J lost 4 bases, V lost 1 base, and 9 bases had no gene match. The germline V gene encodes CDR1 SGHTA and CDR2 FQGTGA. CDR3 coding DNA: TGTGCCAGCAGCTTAAGCGGGGGGACTAGCGGGAGGGATCGCACCGGGGAGCTGTTTTTT. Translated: CASSLSGGTSGRDRTGELFF.

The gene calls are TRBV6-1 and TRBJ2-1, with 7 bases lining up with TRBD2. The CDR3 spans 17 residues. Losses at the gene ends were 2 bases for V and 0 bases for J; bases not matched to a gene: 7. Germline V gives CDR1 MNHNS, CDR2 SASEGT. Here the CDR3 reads CASSEFSSGSSYNEQFF. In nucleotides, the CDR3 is TGTGCCAGCAGTGAATTCTCTAGCGGAAGCTCCTACAATGAGCAGTTCTTC.

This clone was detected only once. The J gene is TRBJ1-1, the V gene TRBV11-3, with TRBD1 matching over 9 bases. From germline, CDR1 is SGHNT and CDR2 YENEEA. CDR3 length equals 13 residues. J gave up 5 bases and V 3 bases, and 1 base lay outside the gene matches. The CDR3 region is CASSFGQGTEAFF. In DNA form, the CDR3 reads TGTGCCAGCAGCTTCGGACAGGGGACTGAAGCTTTCTTT.

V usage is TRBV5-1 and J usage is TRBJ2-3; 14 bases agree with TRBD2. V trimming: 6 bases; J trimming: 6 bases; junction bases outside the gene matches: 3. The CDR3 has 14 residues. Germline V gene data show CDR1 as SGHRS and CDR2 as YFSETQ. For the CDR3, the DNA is TGCGCCAGCACGGGACTAGCGGGAGAGGATACGCAGTATTTT. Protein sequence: CASTGLAGEDTQYF.

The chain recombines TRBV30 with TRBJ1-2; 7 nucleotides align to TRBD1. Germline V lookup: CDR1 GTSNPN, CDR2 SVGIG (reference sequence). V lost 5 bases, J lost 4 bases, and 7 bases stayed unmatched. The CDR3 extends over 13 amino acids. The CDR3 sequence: CAWSGGSGYGYTF. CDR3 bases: TGTGCCTGGTCAGGGGGGAGCGGCTATGGCTACACCTTC.

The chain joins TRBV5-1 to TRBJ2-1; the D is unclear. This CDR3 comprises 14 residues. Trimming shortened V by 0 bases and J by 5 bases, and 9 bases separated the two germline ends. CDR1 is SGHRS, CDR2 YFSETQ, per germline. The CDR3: CASSLGSLDNEQFF. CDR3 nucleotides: TGCGCCAGCAGCTTGGGCTCTTTAGACAATGAGCAGTTCTTC.

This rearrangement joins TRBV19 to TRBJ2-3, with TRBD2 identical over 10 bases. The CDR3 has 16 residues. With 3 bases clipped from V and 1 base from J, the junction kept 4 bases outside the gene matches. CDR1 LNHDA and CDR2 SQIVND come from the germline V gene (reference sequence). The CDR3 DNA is TGTGCCAGTAGTATGGGACTAGCGAGGGGCACAGATACGCAGTATTTT. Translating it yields CASSMGLARGTDTQYF.

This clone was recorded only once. The CDR3 region is CASSLEVYQSGELFF. The CDR3 DNA reads as TGTGCCAGCAGCTTGGAAGTCTATCAATCCGGGGAGCTGTTTTTT. The chain uses TRBV5-5 and TRBJ2-2; unclear D gene. V gave up 0 bases and J gave up 6 bases, with 12 bases separating them. The CDR3 extends over 15 amino acids. Germline V lookup: CDR1 SGHKS, CDR2 YYEKEE (reference sequence). Looking up the rest from reference TRBV5-5 and TRBJ2-2 gives the full variable domain: DAGVTQSPTHLIKTRGQQVTLRCSPISGHKSVSWYQQVLGQGPQFIFQYYEKEERGRGNFPDRFSARQFPNYSSELNVNALLLGDSALYLCASSLEVYQSGELFFGEGSRLTVL.

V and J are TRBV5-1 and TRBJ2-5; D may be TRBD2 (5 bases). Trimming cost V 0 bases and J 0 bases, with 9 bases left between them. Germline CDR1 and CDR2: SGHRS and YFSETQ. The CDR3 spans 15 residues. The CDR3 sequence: CASSLGPGNQETQYF. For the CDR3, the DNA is TGCGCCAGCAGCTTGGGCCCGGGAAACCAAGAGACCCAGTACTTC.

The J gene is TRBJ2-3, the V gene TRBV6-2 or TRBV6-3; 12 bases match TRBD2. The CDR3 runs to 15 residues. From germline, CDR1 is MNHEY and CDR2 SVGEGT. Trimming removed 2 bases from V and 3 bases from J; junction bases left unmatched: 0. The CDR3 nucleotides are TGTGCCAGCAGTTACGGGACTAGCGGGACAGATACGCAGTATTTT. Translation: CASSYGTSGTDTQYF.

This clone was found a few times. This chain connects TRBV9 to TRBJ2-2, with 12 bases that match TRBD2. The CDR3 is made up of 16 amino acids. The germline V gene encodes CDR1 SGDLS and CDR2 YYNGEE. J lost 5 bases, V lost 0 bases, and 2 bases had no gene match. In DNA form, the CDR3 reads TGTGCCAGCAGCGTAGTCACTAGCGGGGGGACCGGGGAGCTGTTTTTT. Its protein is CASSVVTSGGTGELFF.

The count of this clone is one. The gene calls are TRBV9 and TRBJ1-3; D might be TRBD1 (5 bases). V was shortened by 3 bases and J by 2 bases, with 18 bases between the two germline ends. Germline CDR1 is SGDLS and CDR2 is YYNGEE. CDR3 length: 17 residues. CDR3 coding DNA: TGTGCCAGCAGCGAGGATTTCGGGGGTCTGGCTGGAAACACCATATATTTT. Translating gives CASSEDFGGLAGNTIYF.

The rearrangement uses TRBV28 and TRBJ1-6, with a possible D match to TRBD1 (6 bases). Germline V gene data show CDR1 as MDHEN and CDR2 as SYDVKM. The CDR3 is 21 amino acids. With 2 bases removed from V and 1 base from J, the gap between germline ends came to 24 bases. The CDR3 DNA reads TGTGCCAGCAGTTTACCCTTTCCCCTCTCACAGGGATCATCCTATAATTCACCCCTCCACTTT. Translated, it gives CASSLPFPLSQGSSYNSPLHF.

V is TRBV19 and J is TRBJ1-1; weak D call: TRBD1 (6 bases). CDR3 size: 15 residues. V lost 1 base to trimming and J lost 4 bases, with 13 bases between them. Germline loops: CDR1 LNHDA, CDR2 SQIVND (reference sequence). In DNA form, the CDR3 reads TGTGCCAGTAGTATAGGAGGGCCCAGGGGCACTGAAGCTTTCTTT. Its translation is CASSIGGPRGTEAFF.

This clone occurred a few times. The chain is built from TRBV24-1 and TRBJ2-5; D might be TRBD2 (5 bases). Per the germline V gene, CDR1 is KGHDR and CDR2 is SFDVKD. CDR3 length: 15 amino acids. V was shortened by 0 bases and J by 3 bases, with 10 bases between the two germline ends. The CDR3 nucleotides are TGTGCCACCAGTGATTTGCGAGGGAAGGAAGAGACCCAGTACTTC. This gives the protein CATSDLRGKEETQYF.

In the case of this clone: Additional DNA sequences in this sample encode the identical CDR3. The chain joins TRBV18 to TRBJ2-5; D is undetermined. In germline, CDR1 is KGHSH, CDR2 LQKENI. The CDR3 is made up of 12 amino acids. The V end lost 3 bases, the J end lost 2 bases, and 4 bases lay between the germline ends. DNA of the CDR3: TGTGCCAGCTCACCTACACAAGAGACCCAGTACTTC. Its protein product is CASSPTQETQYF.

The CDR3 region is CASSRDSANYGYTF. The CDR3 DNA follows: TGTGCCAGCAGCCGGGACAGTGCTAACTATGGCTACACCTTC. This rearrangement joins TRBV7-9 to TRBJ1-2; 7 bases agree with TRBD1. V was clipped by 5 bases and J by 0 bases; unmatched bases: 3. The CDR3 loop spans 14 amino acids. CDR1 is SEHNR and CDR2 is FQNEAQ in the germline V gene (reference sequence).